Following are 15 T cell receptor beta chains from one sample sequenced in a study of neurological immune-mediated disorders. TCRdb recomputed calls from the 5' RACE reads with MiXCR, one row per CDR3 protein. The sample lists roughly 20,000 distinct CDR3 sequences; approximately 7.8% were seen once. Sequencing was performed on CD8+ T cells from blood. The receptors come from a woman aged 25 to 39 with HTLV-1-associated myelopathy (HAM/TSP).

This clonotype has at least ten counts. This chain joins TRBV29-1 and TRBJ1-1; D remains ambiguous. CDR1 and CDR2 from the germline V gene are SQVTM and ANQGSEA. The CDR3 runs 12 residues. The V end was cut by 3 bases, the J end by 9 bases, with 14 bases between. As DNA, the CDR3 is TGCAGCGTTGAGGGCACGAAACTCCAAGCTTTCTTT. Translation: CSVEGTKLQAFF.

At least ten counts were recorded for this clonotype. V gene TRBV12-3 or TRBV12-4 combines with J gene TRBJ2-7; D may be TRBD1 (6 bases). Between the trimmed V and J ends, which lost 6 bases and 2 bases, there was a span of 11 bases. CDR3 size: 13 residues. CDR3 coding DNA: TGTGCCAGCAGGGCTGGGACAACCTACGAGCAGTACTTC. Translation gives CASRAGTTYEQYF.

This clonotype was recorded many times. As DNA, the CDR3 is TGTGCCAGCAGCCCACCTAGACCCGACAGGGTCCATGGCTACACCTTC. This translates into CASSPPRPDRVHGYTF. The chain joins TRBV13 to TRBJ1-2, with 7 bases that match TRBD1. The J segment lost 6 bases and the V segment lost 5 bases, leaving 15 bases of the junction unmatched. The CDR3 runs to 16 residues. Germline CDR1 reads PRHDT; CDR2 reads FYEKMQ (reference sequence).

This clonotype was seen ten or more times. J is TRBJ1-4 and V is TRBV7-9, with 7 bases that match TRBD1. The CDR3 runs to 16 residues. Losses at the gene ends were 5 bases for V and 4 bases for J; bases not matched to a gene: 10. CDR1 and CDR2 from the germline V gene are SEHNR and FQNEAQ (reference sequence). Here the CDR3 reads CASSPRDSPDNEKLFF. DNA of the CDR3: TGTGCCAGCAGCCCCCGGGACAGCCCAGATAATGAAAAACTGTTTTTT.

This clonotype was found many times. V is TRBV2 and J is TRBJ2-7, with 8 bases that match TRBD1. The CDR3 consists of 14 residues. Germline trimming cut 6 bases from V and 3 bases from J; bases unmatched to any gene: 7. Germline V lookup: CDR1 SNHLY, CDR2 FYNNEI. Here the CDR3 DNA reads TGTGCCAGCAGCGCCGGGACAGGCCACTACGAGCAGTACTTC. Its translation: CASSAGTGHYEQYF.

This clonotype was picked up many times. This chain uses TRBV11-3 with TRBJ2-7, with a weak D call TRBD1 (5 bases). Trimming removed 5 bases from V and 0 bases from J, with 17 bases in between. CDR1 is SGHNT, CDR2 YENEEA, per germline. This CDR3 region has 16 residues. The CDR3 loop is CASSPRAGRDSYEQYF. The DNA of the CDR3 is TGTGCCAGCAGCCCCCGCGCAGGGCGAGACTCCTACGAGCAGTACTTC.

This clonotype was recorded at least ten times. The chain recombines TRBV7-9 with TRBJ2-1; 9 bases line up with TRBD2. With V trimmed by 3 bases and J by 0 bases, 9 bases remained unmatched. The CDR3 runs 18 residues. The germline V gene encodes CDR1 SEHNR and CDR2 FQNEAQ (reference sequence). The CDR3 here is CASSFPRAGGSSYNEQFF. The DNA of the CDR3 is TGTGCCAGCAGCTTCCCTCGCGCGGGGGGGAGCTCCTACAATGAGCAGTTCTTC.

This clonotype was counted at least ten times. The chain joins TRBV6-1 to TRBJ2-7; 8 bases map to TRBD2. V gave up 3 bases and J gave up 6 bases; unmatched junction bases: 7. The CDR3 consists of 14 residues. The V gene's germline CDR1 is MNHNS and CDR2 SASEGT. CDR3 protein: CASSDPGGATEQYF. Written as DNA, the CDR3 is TGTGCCAGCAGTGACCCGGGGGGGGCGACCGAGCAGTACTTC.

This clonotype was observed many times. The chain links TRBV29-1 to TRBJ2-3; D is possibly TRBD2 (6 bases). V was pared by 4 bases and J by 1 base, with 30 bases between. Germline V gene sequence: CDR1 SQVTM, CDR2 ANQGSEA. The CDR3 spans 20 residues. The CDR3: CSVVSRMDYNPSKGTDTQYF. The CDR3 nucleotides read TGCAGCGTTGTATCGAGGATGGACTATAACCCGAGTAAGGGCACAGATACGCAGTATTTT.

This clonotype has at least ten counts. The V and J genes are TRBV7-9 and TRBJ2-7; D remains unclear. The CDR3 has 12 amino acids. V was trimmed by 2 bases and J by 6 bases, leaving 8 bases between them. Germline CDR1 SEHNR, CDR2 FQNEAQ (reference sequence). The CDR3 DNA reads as TGTGCCAGCAGCTTAAACACCGGCGAGCAGTACTTC. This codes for CASSLNTGEQYF.

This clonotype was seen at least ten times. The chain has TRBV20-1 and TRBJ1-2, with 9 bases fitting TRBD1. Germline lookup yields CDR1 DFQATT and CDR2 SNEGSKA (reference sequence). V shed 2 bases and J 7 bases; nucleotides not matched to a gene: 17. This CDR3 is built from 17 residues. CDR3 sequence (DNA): TGCAGTGCTAGACCGAATATCCGGGACAGGGAGTTAGGTGGCTACACCTTC. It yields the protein CSARPNIRDRELGGYTF.

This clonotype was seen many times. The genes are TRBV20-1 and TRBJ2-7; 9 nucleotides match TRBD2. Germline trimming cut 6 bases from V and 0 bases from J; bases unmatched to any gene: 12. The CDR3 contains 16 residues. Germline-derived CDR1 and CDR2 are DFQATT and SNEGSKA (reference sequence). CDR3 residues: CSASPIERGDSYEQYF. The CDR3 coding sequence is TGCAGTGCCAGCCCCATTGAGCGGGGGGACTCCTACGAGCAGTACTTC.

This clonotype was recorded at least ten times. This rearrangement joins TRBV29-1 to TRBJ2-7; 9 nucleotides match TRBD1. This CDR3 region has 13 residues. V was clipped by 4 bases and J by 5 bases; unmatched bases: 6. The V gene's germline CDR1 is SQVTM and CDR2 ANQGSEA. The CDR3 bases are TGCAGCGTTGCCCGGGACAGGGTCAACGAGCAGTACTTC. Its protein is CSVARDRVNEQYF.

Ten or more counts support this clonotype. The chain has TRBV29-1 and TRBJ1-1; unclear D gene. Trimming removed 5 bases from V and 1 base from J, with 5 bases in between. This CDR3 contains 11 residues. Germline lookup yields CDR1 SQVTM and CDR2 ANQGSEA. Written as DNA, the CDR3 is TGCAGCGTTTGGAAGAACACTGAAGCTTTCTTT. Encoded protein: CSVWKNTEAFF.

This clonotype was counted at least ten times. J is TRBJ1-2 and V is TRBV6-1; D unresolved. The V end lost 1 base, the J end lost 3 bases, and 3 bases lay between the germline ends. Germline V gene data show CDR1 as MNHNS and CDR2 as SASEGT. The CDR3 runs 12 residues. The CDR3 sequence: CASSEEHYGYTF. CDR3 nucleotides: TGTGCCAGCAGTGAAGAACACTATGGCTACACCTTC.